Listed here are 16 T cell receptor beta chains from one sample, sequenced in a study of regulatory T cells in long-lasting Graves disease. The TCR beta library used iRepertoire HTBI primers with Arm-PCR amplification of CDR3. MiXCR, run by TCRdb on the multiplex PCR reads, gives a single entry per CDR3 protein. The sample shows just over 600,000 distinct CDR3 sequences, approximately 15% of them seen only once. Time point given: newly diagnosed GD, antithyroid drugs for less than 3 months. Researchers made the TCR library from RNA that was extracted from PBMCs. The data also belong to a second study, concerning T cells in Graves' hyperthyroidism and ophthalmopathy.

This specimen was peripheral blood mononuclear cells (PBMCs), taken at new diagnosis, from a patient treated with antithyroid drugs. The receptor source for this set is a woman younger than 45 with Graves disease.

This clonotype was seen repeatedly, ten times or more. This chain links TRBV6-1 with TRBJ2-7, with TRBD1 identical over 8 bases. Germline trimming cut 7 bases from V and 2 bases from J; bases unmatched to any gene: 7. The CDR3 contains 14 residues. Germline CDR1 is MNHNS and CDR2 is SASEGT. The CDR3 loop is CASTWGTGPYEQYF. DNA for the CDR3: TGTGCCAGCACATGGGGGACAGGCCCCTACGAGCAGTACTTC.

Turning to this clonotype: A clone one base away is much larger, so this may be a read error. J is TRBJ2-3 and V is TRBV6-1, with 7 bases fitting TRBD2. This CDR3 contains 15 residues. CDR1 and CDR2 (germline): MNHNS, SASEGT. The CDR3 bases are TGTGCCAGCATCCCCGGGAGGAAGGACACAGATGCGCAGTATTTT. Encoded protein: CASIPGRKDTDAQYF.

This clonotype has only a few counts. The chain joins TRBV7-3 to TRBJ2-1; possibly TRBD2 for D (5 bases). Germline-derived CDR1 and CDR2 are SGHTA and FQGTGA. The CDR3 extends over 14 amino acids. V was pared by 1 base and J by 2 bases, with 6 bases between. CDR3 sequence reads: CASSLMGAYNEQFF. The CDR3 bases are TGTGCCAGCAGCTTAATGGGAGCCTACAATGAGCAGTTCTTC. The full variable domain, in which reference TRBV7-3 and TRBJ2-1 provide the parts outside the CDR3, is GAGVSQTPSNKVTEKGKYVELRCDPISGHTALYWYRQSLGQGPEFLIYFQGTGAADDSGLPNDRFFAVRPEGSVSTLKIQRTERGDSAVYLCASSLMGAYNEQFFGPGTRLTVL.

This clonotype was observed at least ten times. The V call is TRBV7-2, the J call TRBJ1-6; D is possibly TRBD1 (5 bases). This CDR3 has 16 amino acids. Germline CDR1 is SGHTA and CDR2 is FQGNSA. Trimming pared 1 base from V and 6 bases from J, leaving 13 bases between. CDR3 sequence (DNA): TGTGCCAGCAGCTTAGTCCAGGGAGGCCCTAATTCACCCCTCCACTTT. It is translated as CASSLVQGGPNSPLHF.

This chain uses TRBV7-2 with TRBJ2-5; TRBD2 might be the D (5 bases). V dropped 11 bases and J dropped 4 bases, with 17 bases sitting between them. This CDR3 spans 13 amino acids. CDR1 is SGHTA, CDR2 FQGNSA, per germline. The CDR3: CAGTNDGGETQYF. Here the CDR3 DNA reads TGTGCCGGCACCAATGATGGAGGAGAGACCCAGTACTTC.

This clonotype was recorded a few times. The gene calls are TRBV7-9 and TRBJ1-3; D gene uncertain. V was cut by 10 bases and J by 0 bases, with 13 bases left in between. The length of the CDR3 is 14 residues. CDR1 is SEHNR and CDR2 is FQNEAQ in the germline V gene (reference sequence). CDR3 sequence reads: CATPGPSSGNTIYF. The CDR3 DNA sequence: TGTGCCACCCCTGGTCCCAGCTCTGGAAACACCATATATTTT.

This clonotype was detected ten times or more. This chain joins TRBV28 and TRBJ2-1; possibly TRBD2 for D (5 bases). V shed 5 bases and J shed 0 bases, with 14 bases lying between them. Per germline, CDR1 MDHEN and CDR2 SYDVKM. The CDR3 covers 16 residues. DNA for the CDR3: TGTGCCAGCAGTGGAGGCGTCCCAAGCTCCTACAATGAGCAGTTCTTC. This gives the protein CASSGGVPSSYNEQFF.

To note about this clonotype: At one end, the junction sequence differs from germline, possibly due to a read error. The CDR3 region is CASSRSNYDYTF. The CDR3 DNA reads as TGTGCCAGCAGCCGGAGTAACTATGACTACACCTTC. The rearrangement uses TRBV12-3 or TRBV12-4 and TRBJ1-2; no clear D gene. CDR3 length: 12 amino acids.

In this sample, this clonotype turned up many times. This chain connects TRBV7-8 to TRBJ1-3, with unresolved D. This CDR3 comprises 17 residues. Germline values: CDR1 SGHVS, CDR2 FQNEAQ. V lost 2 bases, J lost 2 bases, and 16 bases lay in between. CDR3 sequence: CASSLQLASGAGNTIYF. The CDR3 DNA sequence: TGTGCCAGCAGCTTACAGTTGGCCTCGGGCGCTGGAAACACCATATATTTT.

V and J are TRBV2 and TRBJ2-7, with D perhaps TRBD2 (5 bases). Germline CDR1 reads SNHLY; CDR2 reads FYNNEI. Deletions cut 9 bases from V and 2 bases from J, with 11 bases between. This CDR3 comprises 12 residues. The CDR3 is CASYGVTYEQYF. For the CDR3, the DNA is TGTGCCAGTTACGGGGTTACCTACGAGCAGTACTTC.

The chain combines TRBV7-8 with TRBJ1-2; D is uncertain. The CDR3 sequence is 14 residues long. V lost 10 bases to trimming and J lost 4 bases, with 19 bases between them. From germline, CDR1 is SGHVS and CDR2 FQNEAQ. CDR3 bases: TGTGCCAACGGACCCTGGATGTTACCCTATGGCTACACCTTC. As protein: CANGPWMLPYGYTF.

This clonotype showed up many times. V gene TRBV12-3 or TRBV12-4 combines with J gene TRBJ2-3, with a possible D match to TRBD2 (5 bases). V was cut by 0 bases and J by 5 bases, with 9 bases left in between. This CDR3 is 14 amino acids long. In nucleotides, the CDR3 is TGTGCCAGCAGTTTAGCGGGAGTGGTAGATACGCAGTATTTT. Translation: CASSLAGVVDTQYF.

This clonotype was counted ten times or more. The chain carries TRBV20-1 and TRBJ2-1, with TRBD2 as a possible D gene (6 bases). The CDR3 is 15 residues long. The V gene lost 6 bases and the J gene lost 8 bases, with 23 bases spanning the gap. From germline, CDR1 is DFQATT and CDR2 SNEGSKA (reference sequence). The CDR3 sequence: CSAPLRRVLLDEQFF. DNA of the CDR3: TGCAGTGCCCCCCTACGGAGGGTACTTTTAGATGAGCAGTTCTTC.

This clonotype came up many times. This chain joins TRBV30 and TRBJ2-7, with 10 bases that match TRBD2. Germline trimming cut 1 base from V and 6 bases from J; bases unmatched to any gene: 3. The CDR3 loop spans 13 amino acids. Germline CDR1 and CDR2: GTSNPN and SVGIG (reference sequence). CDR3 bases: TGTGCCTGGAGTGCTAGCGGGAGTAGCGAGCAGTACTTC. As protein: CAWSASGSSEQYF.

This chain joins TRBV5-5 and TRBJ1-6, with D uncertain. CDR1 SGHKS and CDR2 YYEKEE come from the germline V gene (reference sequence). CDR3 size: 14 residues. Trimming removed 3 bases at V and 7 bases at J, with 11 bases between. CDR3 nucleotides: TGTGCCAGCAGCTGGGAAACTGGGAATTCACCCCTCCACTTT. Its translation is CASSWETGNSPLHF.

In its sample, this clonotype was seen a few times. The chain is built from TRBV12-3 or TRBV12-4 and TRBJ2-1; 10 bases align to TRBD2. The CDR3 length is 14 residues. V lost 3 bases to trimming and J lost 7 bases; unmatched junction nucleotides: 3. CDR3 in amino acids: CASSFSGGANEQFF. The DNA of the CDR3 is TGTGCCAGCAGTTTCAGCGGGGGGGCTAATGAGCAGTTCTTC.